Listed below are T cell receptor beta chains from one sample, sequenced in a study of T cell responses to AZD1222 COVID-19 vaccine. The data were produced by immunoSEQ multiplex PCR, yet TCRdb's version contains in-frame clones alone and is incomplete. The profile covers 130,000 to 150,000 clones, with approximately 90% appearing a single time and 5.5% taken by the ten largest. Sequencing was performed on peripheral blood, taken on day 0 of AZD1222 vaccination. The receptor set was obtained from an adult in good health. CDR3s include the opening cysteine and the closing phenylalanine or tryptophan. The order of the fields is J gene, D gene, clone size, V gene, CDR3 length, CDR3 protein, CDR3 DNA. D genes are given only for firm matches. Clone size appears in some rows only: once, few, many, or a class for an expanded clone.

j_call: TRBJ1-6
d_call: TRBD1
clone_size: .
v_call: TRBV5-1
cdr3_length: 15
cdr3_aa: CASSPGTANNSPLHF
cdr3_nt: TGCGCCAGCAGCCCGGGGACAGCTAATAATTCACCCCTCCACTTT

j_call: TRBJ1-1
d_call: .
clone_size: .
v_call: TRBV4-2
cdr3_length: 15
cdr3_aa: CASSQDLGVRGEAFF
cdr3_nt: TGTGCCAGCAGCCAAGATTTAGGGGTCAGGGGTGAAGCTTTCTTT

j_call: TRBJ1-1
d_call: .
clone_size: .
v_call: TRBV19
cdr3_length: 13
cdr3_aa: CASTPRVGHGAFF
cdr3_nt: TGTGCCAGTACCCCCCGAGTGGGACATGGAGCTTTCTTT

j_call: TRBJ1-3
d_call: .
clone_size: .
v_call: TRBV9
cdr3_length: 17
cdr3_aa: CASSATQGYHSGNTIYF
cdr3_nt: TGTGCCAGCAGCGCAACCCAGGGGTACCACTCTGGAAACACCATATATTTT

j_call: TRBJ2-1
d_call: TRBD2
clone_size: .
v_call: TRBV27
cdr3_length: 16
cdr3_aa: CASSIGTSGTWNEQFF
cdr3_nt: TGTGCCAGCAGCATCGGGACTAGCGGAACCTGGAATGAGCAGTTCTTC

j_call: TRBJ1-1
d_call: TRBD1
clone_size: .
v_call: TRBV11-2
cdr3_length: 14
cdr3_aa: CASSLRLGQSEAFF
cdr3_nt: TGTGCCAGCAGCTTACGATTGGGACAGAGTGAAGCTTTCTTT

j_call: TRBJ1-2
d_call: TRBD1
clone_size: .
v_call: TRBV2
cdr3_length: 13
cdr3_aa: CASRDRASGGYTF
cdr3_nt: TGTGCCAGCAGGGACAGGGCCTCTGGGGGCTACACCTTC

j_call: TRBJ1-5
d_call: .
clone_size: once
v_call: TRBV28
cdr3_length: 14
cdr3_aa: CASSLDGINQPQHF
cdr3_nt: TGTGCCAGCAGTTTAGACGGCATCAATCAGCCCCAGCATTTT

j_call: TRBJ2-7
d_call: .
clone_size: .
v_call: TRBV7-9
cdr3_length: 15
cdr3_aa: CASTPPVGETYEQYF
cdr3_nt: TGTGCCAGCACCCCCCCCGTAGGGGAAACCTACGAGCAGTACTTC

j_call: TRBJ2-1
d_call: TRBD2
clone_size: .
v_call: TRBV6-5
cdr3_length: 15
cdr3_aa: CASSLGLAGANEQFF
cdr3_nt: TGTGCCAGCAGCCTAGGACTAGCGGGAGCCAATGAGCAGTTCTTC

j_call: TRBJ1-4
d_call: .
clone_size: .
v_call: TRBV13
cdr3_length: 17
cdr3_aa: CASTLQLHSETNEKLFF
cdr3_nt: TGTGCCAGCACGCTACAACTTCACAGCGAAACTAATGAAAAACTGTTTTTT

j_call: TRBJ1-1
d_call: TRBD1
clone_size: few
v_call: TRBV9
cdr3_length: 15
cdr3_aa: CASSPRQGESTEAFF
cdr3_nt: TGTGCCAGCAGCCCAAGACAGGGAGAGAGCACTGAAGCTTTCTTT

j_call: TRBJ1-2
d_call: TRBD1
clone_size: .
v_call: TRBV4-3
cdr3_length: 15
cdr3_aa: CASSQVQGGQYGYTF
cdr3_nt: TGCGCCAGCAGCCAAGTACAGGGGGGACAATATGGCTACACCTTC

j_call: TRBJ2-3
d_call: TRBD2
clone_size: once
v_call: TRBV15
cdr3_length: 16
cdr3_aa: CATSRAPGLSQHTQYF
cdr3_nt: TGTGCCACCAGCAGAGCGCCGGGACTATCGCAGCATACGCAGTATTTT

j_call: TRBJ2-1
d_call: .
clone_size: .
v_call: TRBV27
cdr3_length: 16
cdr3_aa: CASSLSKTGGGNEQFF
cdr3_nt: TGTGCCAGCAGTTTATCGAAAACAGGTGGTGGGAATGAGCAGTTCTTC